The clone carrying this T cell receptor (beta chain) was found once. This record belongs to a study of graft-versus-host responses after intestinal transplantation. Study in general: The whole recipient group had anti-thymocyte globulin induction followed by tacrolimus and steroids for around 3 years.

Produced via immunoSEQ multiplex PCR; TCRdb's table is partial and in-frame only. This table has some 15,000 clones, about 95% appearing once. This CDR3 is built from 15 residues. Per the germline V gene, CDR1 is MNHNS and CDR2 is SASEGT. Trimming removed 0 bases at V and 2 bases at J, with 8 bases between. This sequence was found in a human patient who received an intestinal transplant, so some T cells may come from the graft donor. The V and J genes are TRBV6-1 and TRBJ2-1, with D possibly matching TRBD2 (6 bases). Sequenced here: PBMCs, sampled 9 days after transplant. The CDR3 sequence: CASSEAWGAYNEQFF. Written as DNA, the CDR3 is TGTGCCAGCAGTGAAGCGTGGGGGGCCTACAATGAGCAGTTCTTC.